The 32 T cell receptor beta chains in this list originate from one sample, sequenced in a study of cytomegalovirus exposure and HLA in healthy donors. Primers included in the PCR were 60 Vbeta and 13 Jbeta primers. TCRdb keeps only in-frame clones here, not all; method: immunoSEQ multiplex PCR. The repertoire has approximately 200,000 clones, around three quarters of them found once; the top ten carry 1.9%. Sequenced material: PBMCs. All receptors come from a man aged 30-40 years in good health and CMV-seronegative.

J is TRBJ2-3 and V is TRBV13; D is uncertain. The CDR3 has 16 amino acids. Trimming removed 1 base from V and 0 bases from J, with 11 bases in between. CDR1 and CDR2 from the germline V gene are PRHDT and FYEKMQ (reference sequence). The CDR3 DNA reads TGTGCCAGCAGCTTAGATGCGTCTCATAGCACAGATACGCAGTATTTT. Its translation: CASSLDASHSTDTQYF.

The chain uses TRBV21-1 and TRBJ1-1; no check of the table's D call, TRBD1, against the DNA was made. TRBV21-1 has pseudogene status. The CDR3 has 13 amino acids. The CDR3 DNA is TGTGCCAGCAGCAAGACAGCGAACACTGAAGCTTTCTTT. It codes for CASSKTANTEAFF.

The chain is built from TRBV27 and TRBJ1-2; 9 bases agree with TRBD1. The CDR3 is 15 amino acids. The germline V gene encodes CDR1 MNHEY and CDR2 SMNVEV (reference sequence). J lost 3 bases, V lost 3 bases, and 5 bases had no gene match. The CDR3 DNA is TGTGCCAGCAGTTTGACAGGGGGATACGACTATGGCTACACCTTC. The encoded protein is CASSLTGGYDYGYTF.

This chain links TRBV7-3 with TRBJ2-1; TRBD2 agrees at 11 bases. Looked up from germline, CDR1 is SGHTA and CDR2 is FQGTGA. The V and J ends lost 2 bases and 6 bases, in that order; junction bases with no gene match: 3. CDR3 length equals 15 residues. Here the CDR3 DNA reads TGTGCCAGCAGCTTACCTACTAGCGGGAGCAATGAGCAGTTCTTC. Amino acid sequence: CASSLPTSGSNEQFF.

V usage is TRBV2 and J usage is TRBJ1-5, with a tentative D call TRBD1 (5 bases). The CDR3 contains 14 residues. Looked up from germline, CDR1 is SNHLY and CDR2 is FYNNEI. The V and J ends lost 7 bases and 4 bases respectively, with 14 bases between them. Here the CDR3 DNA reads TGTGCCAGCATGTCGGGCCAGGGAAATCAGCCCCAGCATTTT. Translated: CASMSGQGNQPQHF. Supplemented by reference TRBV2 and TRBJ1-5, the full variable domain reads EPEVTQTPSHQVTQMGQEVILRCVPISNHLYFYWYRQILGQKVEFLVSFYNNEISEKSEIFDDQFSVERPDGSNFTLKIRSTKLEDSAMYFCASMSGQGNQPQHFGDGTRLSIL.

This clone was picked up one time. This chain connects TRBV29-1 to TRBJ2-7, with TRBD2 as a possible D gene (6 bases). V lost 4 bases to trimming and J lost 1 base, with 8 bases between them. The CDR3 is 12 residues long. Germline assignment: CDR1 SQVTM and CDR2 ANQGSEA. The chain's CDR3 is CSVGRESYEQYF. CDR3 coding DNA: TGCAGCGTTGGACGGGAGTCCTACGAGCAGTACTTC.

This clone came up once. The chain links TRBV30 to TRBJ1-1, with D possibly TRBD1 on 6 matching bases. The germline CDR1 and CDR2 sequences are GTSNPN and SVGIG (reference sequence). V lost 0 bases and J lost 2, with 19 bases in between. The CDR3 length is 17 residues. Written as DNA, the CDR3 is TGTGCCTGGAGTGTATTCGGGACACATCTTGCTAACACTGAAGCTTTCTTT. Translation gives CAWSVFGTHLANTEAFF.

The chain employs TRBV7-2 and TRBJ1-4; 8 nucleotides align to TRBD1. Trimming at V came to 4 bases and at J to 5 bases, leaving 18 bases not matched to a gene. This CDR3 spans 19 amino acids. Germline values: CDR1 SGHTA, CDR2 FQGNSA. CDR3 DNA sequence: TGTGCCAGCAGCTCCCTCCGGGGGGAGGGGACAGGCCGGAATGAAAAACTGTTTTTT. It translates to CASSSLRGEGTGRNEKLFF.

This clone was seen a single time. This chain links TRBV29-1 with TRBJ1-5, with D uncertain. V lost 2 bases and J 3 bases, leaving 8 bases between the germline ends. The CDR3 is 13 amino acids. Germline values: CDR1 SQVTM, CDR2 ANQGSEA. In DNA form, the CDR3 reads TGCAGCGTTGAACATAGCCCCAATCAGCCCCAGCATTTT. As protein: CSVEHSPNQPQHF.

The gene calls are TRBV7-9 and TRBJ2-2; no reliable D call. The ends were cut back, 1 base at V and 2 bases at J, with 8 bases in the middle. CDR1 and CDR2 from the germline V gene are SEHNR and FQNEAQ (reference sequence). There are 15 residues in the CDR3. The CDR3, as DNA: TGTGCCAGCAGCTTAGTTTCGGGTAACACCGGGGAGCTGTTTTTT. It encodes CASSLVSGNTGELFF.

This rearrangement joins TRBV6-5 to TRBJ2-3; TRBD2 might be the D (6 bases). Germline assignment: CDR1 MNHEY and CDR2 SVGAGI. Trimming removed 2 bases at V and 1 base at J, with 10 bases between. There are 15 residues in the CDR3. CDR3 nucleotides: TGTGCCAGCAGTTACGGGGGACTCCGCACAGATACGCAGTATTTT. The encoded protein is CASSYGGLRTDTQYF.

The J gene is TRBJ1-1, the V gene TRBV11-2; D ambiguous. V was shortened by 0 bases and J by 0 bases, with 11 bases between the two germline ends. Germline values: CDR1 SGHAT, CDR2 FQNNGV. CDR3 size: 16 residues. The CDR3 is CASSLDGEGLNTEAFF. CDR3 coding DNA: TGTGCCAGCAGCTTAGATGGGGAGGGTTTGAACACTGAAGCTTTCTTT.

This clone was seen only once. This chain uses TRBV5-1 with TRBJ1-2; a possible D gene is TRBD1 (6 bases). CDR1 is SGHRS, CDR2 YFSETQ, per germline. This CDR3 comprises 14 residues. The V gene lost 2 bases and the J gene lost 7 bases, with 15 bases spanning the gap. The CDR3 DNA follows: TGCGCCAGCAGCTTTTCCGAGCAGGGGCCTGGCTACACCTTC. As protein: CASSFSEQGPGYTF.

The rearrangement links TRBV5-6 to TRBJ2-3; 11 bases fit TRBD2. The germline CDR1 and CDR2 sequences are SGHDT and YYEEEE. With 3 bases clipped from V and 9 bases from J, the junction kept 12 bases outside the gene matches. The CDR3 is 16 residues long. The CDR3 DNA sequence: TGTGCCAGCAGCTGGGTCACTAGCGGGGGCGGAGGGACGCAGTATTTT. Protein product: CASSWVTSGGGGTQYF. Filled out from reference TRBV5-6 and TRBJ2-3, the complete variable domain reads DAGVTQSPTHLIKTRGQQVTLRCSPKSGHDTVSWYQQALGQGPQFIFQYYEEEERQRGNFPDRFSGHQFPNYSSELNVNALLLGDSALYLCASSWVTSGGGGTQYFGPGTRLTVL.

The chain joins TRBV14 to TRBJ2-2; weak D call: TRBD2 (5 bases). Germline values: CDR1 SGHDN, CDR2 FVKESK. V lost 4 bases and J 5 bases, leaving 14 bases between the germline ends. The CDR3 has 15 amino acids. The CDR3 DNA reads as TGTGCCAGCAGCCGATTTATTATAGCGACCGGGGAGCTGTTTTTT. It codes for CASSRFIIATGELFF.

This chain uses TRBV7-3 with TRBJ1-1; tentative D call: TRBD1 (6 bases). The CDR3 contains 13 residues. Germline-derived CDR1 and CDR2 are SGHTA and FQGTGA. V was cut by 3 bases and J by 4 bases, with 9 bases left in between. The DNA for the CDR3 is TGTGCCAGCAGCTTGAGGGGGGGCACTGAAGCTTTCTTT. This gives the protein CASSLRGGTEAFF.

This clone occurred once. The chain carries TRBV9 and TRBJ2-1; 9 nucleotides match TRBD1. The CDR3 sequence is 15 residues long. Unmatched junction bases numbered 2, after V lost 3 bases and J lost 1 base. Germline CDR1 reads SGDLS; CDR2 reads YYNGEE. The CDR3 loop reads CASSADRGSYNEQFF. The CDR3 DNA follows: TGTGCCAGCAGCGCGGACAGGGGATCCTACAATGAGCAGTTCTTC.

The chain joins TRBV11-2 to TRBJ1-1, with a weak D call TRBD1 (6 bases). Per the germline V gene, CDR1 is SGHAT and CDR2 is FQNNGV. Trimming removed 3 bases at V and 2 bases at J, with 25 bases between. The CDR3 is 19 residues long. CDR3 amino acids: CASSFIHLAGGPINTEAFF. The CDR3 DNA reads as TGTGCCAGCAGCTTTATCCACCTTGCCGGGGGGCCGATTAACACTGAAGCTTTCTTT.

The V and J genes are TRBV7-2 and TRBJ2-7; the D gene is possibly TRBD2 (7 bases). The ends were cut back, 4 bases at V and 2 bases at J, with 18 bases in the middle. Germline V lookup: CDR1 SGHTA, CDR2 FQGNSA. The length of the CDR3 is 16 residues. CDR3 sequence: CASSSGGLPGAYEQYF. Here the CDR3 DNA reads TGTGCCAGCAGCTCGGGGGGACTCCCAGGGGCCTACGAGCAGTACTTC. The full variable domain, its missing parts supplied by reference TRBV7-2 and TRBJ2-7, is GAGVSQSPSNKVTEKGKDVELRCDPISGHTALYWYRQSLGQGLEFLIYFQGNSAPDKSGLPSDRFSAERTGGSVSTLTIQRTQQEDSAVYLCASSSGGLPGAYEQYFGPGTRLTVT.

The V and J genes are TRBV9 and TRBJ2-1, with 8 bases aligning to TRBD2. CDR3 size: 14 residues. V lost 0 bases, J lost 8 bases, and 4 bases stayed unmatched. Germline V gene sequence: CDR1 SGDLS, CDR2 YYNGEE. The DNA of the CDR3 is TGTGCCAGCAGCGTAGAAGTGCGGGGGGATGAGCAGTTCTTC. This encodes CASSVEVRGDEQFF.

The CDR3 region is CASSSPGGRLAGGPKDTQYF. Here the CDR3 DNA reads TGTGCCAGCAGTTCCCCGGGAGGTAGACTAGCGGGAGGGCCTAAAGATACGCAGTATTTT. The chain joins TRBV28 to TRBJ2-3; 14 bases line up with TRBD2. V lost 4 bases, J lost 5 bases, and 17 bases stayed unmatched. This CDR3 has 20 amino acids. Germline loops: CDR1 MDHEN, CDR2 SYDVKM.

The chain joins TRBV11-2 to TRBJ2-7; D is unclear. The CDR3 runs 14 residues. The V gene lost 1 base and the J gene lost 2 bases, with 9 bases spanning the gap. In germline, CDR1 is SGHAT, CDR2 FQNNGV. CDR3 sequence reads: CASSLVGAAYEQYF. CDR3 DNA: TGTGCCAGCAGCTTAGTGGGTGCGGCCTACGAGCAGTACTTC. Variable domain in full (rest from reference TRBV11-2 and TRBJ2-7): EAGVAQSPRYKIIEKRQSVAFWCNPISGHATLYWYQQILGQGPKLLIQFQNNGVVDDSQLPKDRFSAERLKGVDSTLKIQPAKLEDSAVYLCASSLVGAAYEQYFGPGTRLTVT.

The chain carries TRBV11-3 and TRBJ2-1, with a possible D match to TRBD2 (6 bases). Germline V lookup: CDR1 SGHNT, CDR2 YENEEA. The CDR3 covers 16 residues. The V gene lost 5 bases and the J gene lost 10 bases, with 24 bases spanning the gap. In nucleotides, the CDR3 is TGTGCCAGCAGCCCTAGCCCCGCACGCCGGGGAGGAGAGCAGTTCTTC. Protein sequence: CASSPSPARRGGEQFF.

The rearrangement links TRBV11-2 to TRBJ2-7; 9 bases agree with TRBD1. The CDR3 totals 18 residues. J lost 4 bases, V lost 3 bases, and 16 bases had no gene match. Germline CDR1 is SGHAT and CDR2 is FQNNGV. The DNA for the CDR3 is TGTGCCAGCAGCTTTGTGCTCGTACCGGGACAGGGCCCTTACGAGCAGTACTTC. This gives the protein CASSFVLVPGQGPYEQYF.

V and J are TRBV28 and TRBJ2-7; 7 bases match TRBD1. The CDR3 consists of 18 residues. Losses at the gene ends were 2 bases for V and 0 bases for J; bases not matched to a gene: 13. Germline V gives CDR1 MDHEN, CDR2 SYDVKM. As DNA, the CDR3 is TGTGCCAGCAGTTTACCACAGACGGGACAGTCACGCTCCTACGAGCAGTACTTC. It yields the protein CASSLPQTGQSRSYEQYF.

The chain combines TRBV28 with TRBJ2-5; 9 bases agree with TRBD1. Trimming removed 1 base from V and 4 bases from J; junction bases left unmatched: 7. The CDR3 covers 16 residues. Germline lookup yields CDR1 MDHEN and CDR2 SYDVKM. The CDR3 DNA reads TGTGCCAGCAGTTTATTAGGACAGGGGAGTCGAGAGACCCAGTACTTC. Amino acid sequence: CASSLLGQGSRETQYF.

CDR3 sequence: CASSLLWNTEAFF. For the CDR3, the DNA is TGTGCCAGCAGTCTCTTGTGGAACACTGAAGCTTTCTTT. This chain joins TRBV6-5 and TRBJ1-1; D gene unclear. Per the germline V gene, CDR1 is MNHEY and CDR2 is SVGAGI. The V end lost 5 bases, the J end lost 1 base, and 8 bases lay between the germline ends. The CDR3 loop spans 13 amino acids.

This chain connects TRBV25-1 to TRBJ2-4, with TRBD2 as a possible D gene (5 bases). This CDR3 is 13 amino acids long. V shed 6 bases and J shed 7 bases, with 13 bases lying between them. CDR1 and CDR2 from the germline V gene are MGHDK and SYGVNS. CDR3 DNA: TGTGCCAGCAGCGCTACTAGTGTGAACATTCAGTACTTC. Translated, it gives CASSATSVNIQYF. The whole variable domain, filled in from reference TRBV25-1 and TRBJ2-4, reads EADIYQTPRYLVIGTGKKITLECSQTMGHDKMYWYQQDPGMELHLIHYSYGVNSTEKGDLSSESTVSRIRTEHFPLTLESARPSHTSQYLCASSATSVNIQYFGAGTRLSVL.

The chain is built from TRBV7-2 and TRBJ1-1, with 9 positions matching TRBD1. This CDR3 contains 14 residues. The germline V gene has CDR1 SGHTA and CDR2 FQGNSA. The V and J ends lost 5 bases and 3 bases, in that order; junction bases with no gene match: 4. This chain's CDR3 is CASSPWDRDTEAFF. As DNA, the CDR3 is TGTGCCAGCAGCCCATGGGACAGGGACACTGAAGCTTTCTTT.

This clone has a handful of counts. This chain connects TRBV5-4 to TRBJ1-1, with TRBD1 matching 9 bases. Trimming cost V 4 bases and J 6 bases; bases outside gene matches: 7. Per the germline V gene, CDR1 is SGHNT and CDR2 is YYREEE (reference sequence). The CDR3 length is 14 residues. The CDR3 nucleotides read TGTGCCAGCAGCGCAAGAACAGGGGGCTCTGAAGCTTTCTTT. This encodes CASSARTGGSEAFF.

This chain uses TRBV15 with TRBJ1-4; no firm D call. CDR1 is LNHNV, CDR2 YYDKDF, per germline (reference sequence). V lost 1 base, J lost 7 bases, and 4 bases lay in between. CDR3 length: 12 amino acids. CDR3 in DNA: TGTGCCACCAGCAGAGCCAGTGAAAAACTGTTTTTT. It specifies CATSRASEKLFF.

This clone came up once. This rearrangement joins TRBV6-5 to TRBJ1-3, with 7 bases matching TRBD1. CDR3 length: 15 amino acids. Germline assignment: CDR1 MNHEY and CDR2 SVGAGI. J gave up 4 bases and V 6 bases, and 9 bases lay outside the gene matches. CDR3 protein: CASSLDRVAGNTIYF. The CDR3 nucleotides read TGTGCCAGCAGCCTTGACAGGGTGGCCGGAAACACCATATATTTT.